The present TCR beta chain was sequenced within a study of T cell repertoires in cytomegalovirus infection. Study-level information: Both a matching HLA type and CMV infection were indicated by public TCR beta signatures. Study outcomes and limitations: Predominance within the ex vivo response was attributable to HLA-C-restricted CMV-specific TCR beta clonotypes. Cumulative frequency of public TCR beta families picked out carriers of CMV plus the relevant HLA.

MiXCR was run by TCRdb on the reads, yielding one entry per CDR3 protein. Of 65,000 to 95,000 distinct CDR3 sequences listed, roughly 3.6% are singletons. This CDR3 is built from 12 residues. Trimming took off 5 bases at V and 5 bases at J, with 8 bases between the two ends. Germline CDR1 and CDR2: SEHNR and FQNEAQ (reference sequence). This clonotype was seen many times. Its antigen remains unidentified. The material sequenced was PBMCs. The rearrangement links TRBV7-9 to TRBJ2-3, with a possible D match to TRBD2 (5 bases). The TCR was taken from a human donor in good health (CMV status not recorded). Some clones in this sample may be carry-over from other donors' samples. The CDR3 sequence: CASSPRGDTQYF. CDR3 bases: TGTGCCAGCAGCCCACGGGGAGATACGCAGTATTTT.